Included here is one T cell receptor beta chain sequence, with context. This clone has just one count. No antigen is known for it. No quality values exist for individual bases; no much larger clone is one base distant. The CDR3 regions of human TCRbeta chains were analyzed by immunosequencing. From the authors' description of their analysis: Repertoire TCRs were checked for matches against a reference library of SARS-CoV-2-specific TCRs that had been generated using the MIRA antigen-specificity platform. Breadth was defined as the fraction of unique TCRs that were SARS-CoV-2-associated. Depth was defined as the fraction of total T cells that were SARS-CoV-2-associated. Each spike-specific TCR was assigned to its reactive spike region and to a CD4 or CD8 class using the MIRA data. Log10-transformed breadth and depth values were compared by one-way ANOVA with Sidak's multiple comparisons tests. The immuneACCESS repertoire file appears here via TCRdb, limited to in-frame rearrangements. These files lack a portion of the clones; in checked studies, under half of the deficit traces to unresolved V genes, and the cause of the others is not known. V and J calls and clone size follow that table, whereas D and trimming were derived from the DNA. The table for this sample lists 130,000 or so clones; about 89% of them were counted only once. The top ten hold roughly 7.5% of the sample.

CDR1 and CDR2 (MNHEY, SVGEGT) derive from the germline V gene. The V end gives up 6 bases and the J end 9 bases, leaving 10 bases in the junction not matched to a gene. From cysteine to phenylalanine, the CDR3 is 15 amino acids long. Here the CDR3 DNA is all that survives: 45 bases in frame from base 1. This specimen comes from a study of T cell responses to AZD1222 COVID-19 vaccine (dated by TCRdb to about 2021). Background on the whole study: A total of approximately 230 trial participants underwent TCR sequencing, of whom around 200 received two doses of AZD1222 and 26 received two doses of the MenACWY control vaccine. Trial participants were enrolled by age into 18-55, 56-69 and 70-plus year subgroups, with roughly 160, 29 and 62 TCR-sequenced participants respectively.

Broad study findings and their caveats: Because no day 14 peak-response samples were available, the repertoires could be characterized only after the peak T cell response. Most participants were white British and females outnumbered males, and the authors suggested that clonal diversity may have been underestimated. In the small 56-69-year group, the increase in depth fell short of significance, most likely because of low power. Reportedly, almost half of the unique spike-specific TCRs recognized epitopes lying outside the regions that are mutated in the B.1.351 and B.1.1.7 variants. Conclusions about previously exposed vaccinees are limited because only a handful of AZD1222 recipients were SARS-CoV-2 seropositive at baseline. The vaccine-associated CD4 TCRs covered the entire spike protein, and the dominant responses fell in regions 160-218 and 743-854. After two AZD1222 doses, both the breadth and the depth of spike-specific TCRs were significantly higher than at day 0 and than in MenACWY recipients.

What this sample's time point label stands for: about 28 days (+/-7) after the second vaccine dose. The treatment or condition tag for this specimen amounts to: meningococcal conjugate vaccine given as trial control. The vaccinee samples were drawn from two UK trials, COV001 and COV002, one of which was a single-blind randomized controlled phase 2/3 trial testing AZD1222 (ChAdOx1 nCoV-19) in healthy adults. For TCRbeta chain sequencing, PBMC samples from trial participants were taken at day 0 and at day 28 after the second dose. The material sequenced was peripheral blood, taken 28 days after the second dose of the MenACWY control vaccine. The chain is assembled from TRBV6-2 or TRBV6-3 and TRBJ1-6, with 8 middle bases fitting TRBD1. This TCR came from an adult who received the MenACWY meningococcal vaccine as a control. The encoded CDR3 is CASSPRTGLTSPLHF. The nucleotide sequence reads as follows: TGTGCCAGCAGCCCCAGGACAGGGTTGACTTCACCCCTCCACTTT.